The source of this T cell receptor (beta chain) is a study of blood T cell repertoires in COVID-19. At the level of the study: Specimens from acute and convalescent COVID-19 originated in the United States, Italy and Spain. T cells, B-cell-depleted T cells, or PBMCs supplied cDNA or gDNA.

The trim removed 2 bases at V and 9 bases at J, leaving 16 bases unmatched. CDR1 is LGHNA, CDR2 YSLEER, per germline. The CDR3 totals 18 residues. Here immunoSEQ multiplex PCR was the method, and the copy in TCRdb shows in-frame clones only, minus some. Among about 340,000 clones listed, about 93% were seen once. The rearrangement uses TRBV4-3 and TRBJ2-1; 10 bases are a match to TRBD2. The sequenced sample was peripheral blood. The receptor was derived from a young woman who had recovered from COVID-19. CDR3 in amino acids: CASSQTVRVAGGWGEQFF. CDR3 coding DNA: TGCGCCAGCAGCCAAACCGTGAGGGTAGCGGGAGGTTGGGGTGAGCAGTTCTTC.